These 26 T cell receptor beta chains came from one sample sequenced in a study of response to subunit inactivated influenza vaccine. TCRdb re-called the RT-PCR reads with MiXCR, one entry per CDR3 protein. Seen here are under 750,000 distinct CDR3 sequences, 10% to 15% observed once, and the top ten hold around 9.6%. Sample: PBMCs from blood, taken on the day of vaccination. These receptors all come from a man aged 50 or older who received an inactivated influenza vaccine.

This clonotype was seen a few times. This CDR3 reads CASSPEGTAQYF. DNA of the CDR3: TGTGCCAGCTCACCGGAAGGGACGGCCCAGTACTTC. The chain uses TRBV18 and TRBJ2-5; either TRBD1 or TRBD2 may supply D (5 bases each). Looked up from germline, CDR1 is KGHSH and CDR2 is LQKENI. The CDR3 length is 12 residues. Trimming cost V 3 bases and J 9 bases, with 11 bases left between them.

The chain recombines TRBV3-1 with TRBJ2-2; 7 bases match TRBD1. Germline V CDR1 and CDR2: LGHDT, YNNKEL (reference sequence). The CDR3 consists of 15 residues. V trimming: 3 bases; J trimming: 4 bases; junction bases outside the gene matches: 5. DNA for the CDR3: TGTGCCAGCAGCCATCGGGGACAGCTCACCGGGGAGCTGTTTTTT. Protein product: CASSHRGQLTGELFF.

This clonotype was seen a few times. V is TRBV12-3 or TRBV12-4 and J is TRBJ1-6, with 12 bases fitting TRBD1. This CDR3 contains 14 residues. V lost 6 bases, J lost 10 bases, and 4 bases stayed unmatched. The CDR3 reads CASRDGTGGSPLHF. DNA for the CDR3: TGTGCCAGCAGGGATGGGACAGGGGGCTCACCCCTCCACTTT.

This clonotype has more than one count but fewer than ten. J is TRBJ2-7 and V is TRBV7-2; maybe TRBD2 (5 bases). Germline CDR1 reads SGHTA; CDR2 reads FQGNSA. V lost 6 bases and J lost 4, with 13 bases in between. The CDR3 is 13 amino acids. The CDR3 sequence is CASSPTSTYEQYF. The CDR3 nucleotides read TGTGCCAGCAGTCCAACTAGTACGTACGAGCAGTACTTC.

This clonotype was detected many times. The chain combines TRBV7-9 with TRBJ2-2; the D gene is possibly TRBD2 (5 bases). Germline V lookup: CDR1 SEHNR, CDR2 FQNEAQ (reference sequence). V lost 3 bases and J 4 bases, leaving 12 bases between the germline ends. This CDR3 comprises 15 residues. The chain's CDR3 is CASSFRKDFTGELFF. As DNA, the CDR3 is TGTGCCAGCAGCTTCCGAAAGGACTTCACCGGGGAGCTGTTTTTT.

CDR3 in DNA: TGTGCCAGCAGTTACCGCCAGAACTCCTACAATGAGCAGTTCTTC. Translated: CASSYRQNSYNEQFF. The rearrangement joins TRBV6-5 to TRBJ2-1; D gene unclear. Germline values: CDR1 MNHEY, CDR2 SVGAGI. The CDR3 runs to 15 residues. Trimming shortened V by 2 bases and J by 0 bases, and 8 bases separated the two germline ends.

The chain links TRBV2 to TRBJ2-2; 8 bases agree with TRBD1. Germline CDR1 SNHLY, CDR2 FYNNEI. V was clipped by 6 bases and J by 4 bases; unmatched bases: 7. The CDR3 spans 15 residues. The CDR3 here is CASSAGGAGTGELFF. The DNA for the CDR3 is TGTGCCAGCAGCGCAGGGGGCGCTGGCACCGGGGAGCTGTTTTTT.

The table lists this clonotype with a few counts. The chain carries TRBV6-8 and TRBJ1-1, with a possible D match to TRBD1 (5 bases). V was pared by 0 bases and J by 3 bases, with 11 bases between. The CDR3 has 15 amino acids. CDR1 is MNHGY, CDR2 SAAAGT, per germline. The CDR3 coding sequence is TGTGCCAGCAGTTACTCATGGCAGGGATACACTGAAGCTTTCTTT. It is translated as CASSYSWQGYTEAFF.

V is TRBV5-1 and J is TRBJ2-1, with TRBD2 identical over 8 bases. The CDR3 is made up of 15 amino acids. CDR1 is SGHRS, CDR2 YFSETQ, per germline. V shed 0 bases and J 6 bases; nucleotides not matched to a gene: 5. The CDR3 is CASSLDGGAANEQFF. The CDR3 coding sequence is TGCGCCAGCAGCTTGGACGGGGGGGCCGCCAATGAGCAGTTCTTC.

Ten or more counts support this clonotype. The chain employs TRBV7-8 and TRBJ2-5; D might be TRBD1 (5 bases). Germline values: CDR1 SGHVS, CDR2 FQNEAQ. Trimming shortened V by 8 bases and J by 0 bases, and 16 bases separated the two germline ends. This CDR3 contains 15 residues. The DNA for the CDR3 is TGTGCCAGCGGCCAGGACCGACAGAACCAAGAGACCCAGTACTTC. Encoded protein: CASGQDRQNQETQYF.

This chain connects TRBV30 to TRBJ2-5; possibly TRBD2 for D (5 bases). The V gene's germline CDR1 is GTSNPN and CDR2 SVGIG (reference sequence). V was trimmed by 4 bases and J by 4 bases, leaving 13 bases between them. The length of the CDR3 is 13 residues. The CDR3 coding sequence is TGTGCCTGGATGGACTTCACTCTAGAGACCCAGTACTTC. Translated: CAWMDFTLETQYF.

This clonotype has a handful of counts. This chain uses TRBV7-2 with TRBJ2-1; 7 positions agree with TRBD1. CDR1 SGHTA and CDR2 FQGNSA come from the germline V gene. The V segment lost 6 bases and the J segment 4 bases; nucleotides outside the gene matches: 9. The CDR3 is 15 residues long. This CDR3 reads CASSPTGDGYNEQFF. For the CDR3, the DNA is TGTGCCAGCAGTCCAACAGGGGACGGGTACAATGAGCAGTTCTTC.

This clonotype was recorded at least ten times. The V gene is TRBV5-1, the J gene TRBJ2-2; 8 nucleotides match TRBD2. Germline V lookup: CDR1 SGHRS, CDR2 YFSETQ. The CDR3 is 14 residues long. J was trimmed by 7 bases and V by 4 bases; bases with no gene match: 6. CDR3 sequence reads: CASSPGTRNGELFF. CDR3 sequence (DNA): TGCGCCAGCAGCCCCGGGACTAGAAACGGGGAGCTGTTTTTT.

This clonotype has only a few counts. This rearrangement joins TRBV7-2 to TRBJ2-1; 12 nucleotides match TRBD2. The CDR3 runs to 17 residues. CDR1 and CDR2 from the germline V gene are SGHTA and FQGNSA. V dropped 5 bases and J dropped 6; count of bases not matched to a gene: 11. The CDR3, as DNA: TGTGCCAGCAGCATCTCTAGCGGGAGGGCCTTAGGCAATGAGCAGTTCTTC. Translation: CASSISSGRALGNEQFF.

The chain combines TRBV28 with TRBJ2-5; 12 bases are shared with TRBD2. CDR3 length equals 15 residues. The trim removed 7 bases at V and 5 bases at J, leaving 8 bases unmatched. Germline-derived CDR1 and CDR2 are MDHEN and SYDVKM. Written as DNA, the CDR3 is TGTGCCAGCAACCCAGGACTAGCGGGGCGGGAGACCCAGTACTTC. This gives the protein CASNPGLAGRETQYF.

The rearrangement uses TRBV12-3 or TRBV12-4 and TRBJ2-1, with TRBD1 identical over 7 bases. The junction had 6 bases not matched to a gene; V was cut back by 5 bases and J by 2 bases. The CDR3 sequence is 15 residues long. The CDR3 coding sequence is TGTGCCAGCAGTCTCCGACAGGGAACCTACAATGAGCAGTTCTTC. Translation gives CASSLRQGTYNEQFF.

This clonotype was seen a handful of times. The chain joins TRBV12-3 or TRBV12-4 to TRBJ1-4, with TRBD1 matching over 8 bases. The CDR3 runs to 15 residues. V trimming: 3 bases; J trimming: 7 bases; junction bases outside the gene matches: 7. CDR3 coding DNA: TGTGCCAGCAGTTTCGCAGGGGGCAGCGGTGAAAAACTGTTTTTT. It specifies CASSFAGGSGEKLFF.

This clonotype was seen only a few times. The chain employs TRBV4-1 and TRBJ2-2; the D is unclear. Germline values: CDR1 MGHRA, CDR2 YSYEKL. Trimming shortened V by 1 base and J by 6 bases, and 12 bases separated the two germline ends. CDR3 length: 15 residues. The CDR3 here is CASSQASFQAGELFF. CDR3 bases: TGCGCCAGCAGCCAAGCCTCCTTTCAGGCCGGGGAGCTGTTTTTT.

J is TRBJ2-5 and V is TRBV9; D is unresolved. The CDR3 spans 12 residues. The V gene's germline CDR1 is SGDLS and CDR2 YYNGEE. V was clipped by 3 bases and J by 3 bases, with 6 bases between them. CDR3 coding DNA: TGTGCCAGCAGCGGGGTAAAAGAGACCCAGTACTTC. As protein: CASSGVKETQYF.

This clonotype was recorded many times. This sequence joins TRBV12-3 or TRBV12-4 and TRBJ1-1, with D maybe TRBD1 (5 bases). Trimming pared 2 bases from V and 4 bases from J, leaving 14 bases between. This CDR3 spans 15 amino acids. The CDR3 DNA follows: TGTGCCAGCAGTTTAATAGGGACCCGAGGCACTGAAGCTTTCTTT. This sequence encodes CASSLIGTRGTEAFF.

This clonotype was seen a few times. This chain links TRBV10-3 with TRBJ2-2, with 15 positions matching TRBD2. This CDR3 comprises 16 residues. V trimming: 6 bases; J trimming: 4 bases; junction bases outside the gene matches: 3. Germline CDR1 ENHRY, CDR2 SYGVKD. The CDR3 bases are TGTGCCATCAGCGGGGGACTAGCGGGAGGCACCGGGGAGCTGTTTTTT. This translates into CAISGGLAGGTGELFF.

This clonotype was found many times. The J gene is TRBJ2-5, the V gene TRBV25-1, with D possibly being TRBD1 (5 bases). Between the trimmed V and J ends, which lost 3 bases and 4 bases, there was a span of 12 bases. The CDR3 runs to 14 residues. Germline CDR1 is MGHDK and CDR2 is SYGVNS. CDR3 in amino acids: CASSELRQLETQYF. Here the CDR3 DNA reads TGTGCCAGCAGTGAGTTGCGACAGTTAGAGACCCAGTACTTC. Based on the CDR3 plus reference TRBV25-1 and TRBJ2-5, the full variable domain is EADIYQTPRYLVIGTGKKITLECSQTMGHDKMYWYQQDPGMELHLIHYSYGVNSTEKGDLSSESTVSRIRTEHFPLTLESARPSHTSQYLCASSELRQLETQYFGPGTRLLVL.

The V gene is TRBV24-1, the J gene TRBJ2-3; D is uncertain. This CDR3 has 16 amino acids. V shed 4 bases and J shed 2 bases, with 15 bases lying between them. Germline V gene sequence: CDR1 KGHDR, CDR2 SFDVKD. The CDR3 is CATSDPDSFDTDTQYF. The CDR3 region has the DNA TGTGCCACCAGTGACCCTGACTCGTTTGACACAGATACGCAGTATTTT.

This clonotype was counted between two and nine times. DNA for the CDR3: TGCAGCGTTAAACCCGTGAACACCGGGGAGCTGTTTTTT. This translates into CSVKPVNTGELFF. The chain couples TRBV29-1 to TRBJ2-2, with D unresolved. Trimming took 5 bases from V and 1 from J, leaving 8 bases between them. The germline gives CDR1 SQVTM, CDR2 ANQGSEA. The CDR3 is made up of 13 amino acids.

This chain links TRBV7-2 with TRBJ1-5; D is unresolved. CDR3 length: 16 residues. CDR1 and CDR2 (germline): SGHTA, FQGNSA. V was shortened by 1 base and J by 0 bases, with 10 bases between the two germline ends. CDR3 residues: CASSLVPDGSNQPQHF. The CDR3 coding sequence is TGTGCCAGCAGCTTAGTCCCGGACGGTAGCAATCAGCCCCAGCATTTT.

This clonotype has only a few counts. The V call is TRBV3-1, the J call TRBJ2-5, with unresolved D. Per the germline V gene, CDR1 is LGHDT and CDR2 is YNNKEL (reference sequence). CDR3 length: 14 residues. The V gene lost 3 bases and the J gene lost 4 bases, with 12 bases spanning the gap. The CDR3: CASSQASRPETQYF. The DNA of the CDR3 is TGTGCCAGCAGCCAGGCCAGTCGCCCAGAGACCCAGTACTTC.